These 7 T cell receptor beta chains were sequenced from one sample in a study of cytomegalovirus exposure and HLA in healthy donors. Both 60 Vbeta primers and 13 Jbeta primers went into the PCR. The method was immunoSEQ multiplex PCR; TCRdb's version includes in-frame clones alone and lacks a portion of them. The sample records 170,000 or so clones, about four fifths being singletons. Sequencing was carried out using PBMCs. Every receptor here comes from a girl under 18 in good health and CMV-seropositive.

V is TRBV27 and J is TRBJ1-6, with 7 bases identical to TRBD1. CDR3 length equals 14 residues. Germline V CDR1 and CDR2: MNHEY, SMNVEV (reference sequence). V was clipped by 5 bases and J by 7 bases; unmatched bases: 5. CDR3 sequence: CASSRGQPNSPLHF. DNA for the CDR3: TGTGCCAGCAGTAGGGGACAGCCCAATTCACCCCTCCACTTT.

V usage is TRBV18 and J usage is TRBJ1-2; 8 bases are shared with TRBD1. This CDR3 region has 16 residues. Unmatched junction bases numbered 10, after V lost 3 bases and J lost 4 bases. In germline, CDR1 is KGHSH, CDR2 LQKENI. The CDR3 bases are TGTGCCAGCTCACCGGCGACAGGGGCTACAATCTATGGCTACACCTTC. It codes for CASSPATGATIYGYTF.

The chain carries TRBV9 and TRBJ1-1, with a possible D match to TRBD1 (5 bases). The CDR3 is 14 amino acids. CDR1 and CDR2 from the germline V gene are SGDLS and YYNGEE. The ends were cut back, 3 bases at V and 4 bases at J, with 13 bases in the middle. CDR3 coding DNA: TGTGCCAGCAGCGATATCAGGGAGGGCACTGAAGCTTTCTTT. Protein: CASSDIREGTEAFF. The full variable domain, in which reference TRBV9 and TRBJ1-1 provide the parts outside the CDR3, is DSGVTQTPKHLITATGQRVTLRCSPRSGDLSVYWYQQSLDQGLQFLIQYYNGEERAKGNILERFSAQQFPDLHSELNLSSLELGDSALYFCASSDIREGTEAFFGQGTRLTVV.

This clone was observed a single time. The chain carries TRBV23-1 and TRBJ1-1, with D tentatively TRBD1 (6 bases). TRBV23-1 is an open reading frame, and its role is uncertain. With 4 bases removed from V and 2 bases from J, the gap between germline ends came to 17 bases. CDR3 length equals 16 residues. CDR3 in amino acids: CASSPLRTAGNTEAFF. CDR3 sequence (DNA): TGCGCCAGCAGTCCGTTGCGGACAGCTGGAAACACTGAAGCTTTCTTT.

This chain links TRBV15 with TRBJ2-1, with TRBD1 matching over 9 bases. The CDR3 length is 15 residues. J was trimmed by 0 bases and V by 7 bases; bases with no gene match: 4. From germline, CDR1 is LNHNV and CDR2 YYDKDF (reference sequence). The CDR3 loop is CATKWDRASYNEQFF. In nucleotides, the CDR3 is TGTGCCACCAAATGGGACAGGGCCTCCTACAATGAGCAGTTCTTC.

V is TRBV6-5 and J is TRBJ2-4; TRBD1 agrees at 10 bases. The germline V gene encodes CDR1 MNHEY and CDR2 SVGAGI. This CDR3 is 13 amino acids long. J was trimmed by 15 bases and V by 5 bases; bases with no gene match: 10. CDR3 DNA sequence: TGTGCCAGCAGTCTGGTGGGAGGGGACAGGGGGTACTTC. Amino acid sequence: CASSLVGGDRGYF.

CDR3 amino acids: CASSKGIGRGRGYQPQHF. CDR3 in DNA: TGTGCCAGCAGCAAAGGAATCGGCCGGGGTCGAGGCTATCAGCCCCAGCATTTT. The rearrangement links TRBV21-1 to TRBJ1-5. TRBV21-1 corresponds to a pseudogene. The CDR3 runs 18 residues.